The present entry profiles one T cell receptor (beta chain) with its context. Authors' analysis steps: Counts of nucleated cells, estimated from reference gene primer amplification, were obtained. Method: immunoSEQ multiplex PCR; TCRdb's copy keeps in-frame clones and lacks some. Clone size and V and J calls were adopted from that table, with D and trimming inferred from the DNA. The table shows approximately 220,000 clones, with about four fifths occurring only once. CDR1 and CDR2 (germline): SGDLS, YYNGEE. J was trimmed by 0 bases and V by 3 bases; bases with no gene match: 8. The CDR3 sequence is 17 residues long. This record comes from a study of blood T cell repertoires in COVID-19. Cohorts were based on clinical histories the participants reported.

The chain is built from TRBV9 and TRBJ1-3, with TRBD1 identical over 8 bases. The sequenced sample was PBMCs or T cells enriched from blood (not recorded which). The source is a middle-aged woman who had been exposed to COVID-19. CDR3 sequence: CASSAGTGRASGNTIYF. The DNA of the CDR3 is TGTGCCAGCAGCGCCGGGACAGGAAGAGCCTCTGGAAACACCATATATTTT.